This TCR beta chain was retrieved from a study of OX40 agonist ivuxolimab in advanced cancers. The wider study: Across the patients, intravenous ivuxolimab was delivered every 2 weeks at 0.01 to 10 mg/kg.

This CDR3 region has 15 residues. Assay used: immunoSEQ multiplex PCR; TCRdb lists only in-frame clones, some missing. Seen here are about 64,000 clones, roughly four fifths observed once, and the top ten hold approximately 5.2%. This TCR was recovered from an adult with an advanced solid tumor such as melanoma, head and neck, liver or kidney cancer. Sequenced material: CD4+ or CD8+ T cells sorted from blood, taken in a trial of the OX40 agonist ivuxolimab. This chain joins TRBV21-1 and TRBJ2-3. TRBV21-1 is annotated as a pseudogene. The DNA of the CDR3 is TGTGCCAGAGAAGGACGCCAAAAAACCCCTTATACGCAGTATTTT. As protein: CAREGRQKTPYTQYF.